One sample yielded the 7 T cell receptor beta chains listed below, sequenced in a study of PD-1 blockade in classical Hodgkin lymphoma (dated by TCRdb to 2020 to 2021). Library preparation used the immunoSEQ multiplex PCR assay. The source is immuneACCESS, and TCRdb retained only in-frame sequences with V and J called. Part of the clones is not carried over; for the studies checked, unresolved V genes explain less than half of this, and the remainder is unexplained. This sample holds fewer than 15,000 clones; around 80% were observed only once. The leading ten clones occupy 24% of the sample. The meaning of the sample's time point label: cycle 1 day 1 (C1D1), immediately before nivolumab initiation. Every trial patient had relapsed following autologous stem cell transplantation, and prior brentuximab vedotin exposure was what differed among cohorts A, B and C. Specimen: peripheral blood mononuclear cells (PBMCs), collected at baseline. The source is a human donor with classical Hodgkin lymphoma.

CDR3 sequence reads: CASRDRLPNQPQHF. The CDR3 nucleotides read TGTGCCAGTAGAGACAGATTACCCAATCAGCCCCAGCATTTT. The rearrangement links TRBV19 to TRBJ1-5, with D tentatively TRBD1 (5 bases). Deletions cut 6 bases from V and 3 bases from J, with 12 bases between. CDR3 size: 14 residues. Germline V CDR1 and CDR2: LNHDA, SQIVND (reference sequence). The full variable domain, with the rest looked up from reference TRBV19 and TRBJ1-5, is DGGITQSPKYLFRKEGQNVTLSCEQNLNHDAMYWYRQDPGQGLRLIYYSQIVNDFQKGDIAEGYSVSREKKESFPLTVTSAQKNPTAFYLCASRDRLPNQPQHFGDGTRLSIL.

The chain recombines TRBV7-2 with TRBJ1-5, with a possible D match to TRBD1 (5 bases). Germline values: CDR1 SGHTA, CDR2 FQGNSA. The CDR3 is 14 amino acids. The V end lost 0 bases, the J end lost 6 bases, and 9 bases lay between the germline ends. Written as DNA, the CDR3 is TGTGCCAGCAGCTTAGCGAGGGGCGGTCAGCCCCAGCATTTT. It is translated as CASSLARGGQPQHF.

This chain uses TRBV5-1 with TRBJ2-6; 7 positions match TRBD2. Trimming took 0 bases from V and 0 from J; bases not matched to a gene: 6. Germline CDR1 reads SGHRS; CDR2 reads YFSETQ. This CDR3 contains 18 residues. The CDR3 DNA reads TGCGCCAGCAGCTTGGCGGGGGGTACCCTCTCTGGGGCCAACGTCCTGACTTTC. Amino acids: CASSLAGGTLSGANVLTF.

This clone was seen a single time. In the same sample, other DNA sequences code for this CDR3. This chain's CDR3 is CATARLGADTQYF. The CDR3 DNA reads as TGCGCCACCGCCCGCTTGGGGGCAGATACGCAGTATTTT. The rearrangement joins TRBV4-3 to TRBJ2-3, with D tentatively TRBD1 or TRBD2 (5 bases each). Deletions cut 10 bases from V and 4 bases from J, with 15 bases between. CDR1 and CDR2 from the germline V gene are LGHNA and YSLEER. This CDR3 has 13 amino acids.

CDR3 DNA: TGCGCCAGCAGGAGCGGACAGCACACTGAAGCTTTCTTT. Its protein is CASRSGQHTEAFF. The chain uses TRBV5-1 and TRBJ1-1, with D maybe TRBD1 (6 bases). The CDR3 spans 13 residues. The germline CDR1 and CDR2 sequences are SGHRS and YFSETQ. Trimming removed 5 bases from V and 3 bases from J, with 11 bases in between.

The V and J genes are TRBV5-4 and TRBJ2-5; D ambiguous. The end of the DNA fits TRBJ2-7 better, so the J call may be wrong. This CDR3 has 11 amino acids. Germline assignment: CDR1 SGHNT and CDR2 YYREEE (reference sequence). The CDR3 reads CASSDSYEQYF. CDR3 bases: TGTGCCAGCAGCGACTCCTACGAGCAGTACTTC.

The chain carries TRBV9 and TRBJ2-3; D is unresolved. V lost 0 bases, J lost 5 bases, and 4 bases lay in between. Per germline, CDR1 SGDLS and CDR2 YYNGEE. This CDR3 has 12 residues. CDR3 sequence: CASSVVGDTQYF. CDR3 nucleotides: TGTGCCAGCAGCGTAGTGGGAGATACGCAGTATTTT.